The entry below gives a single T cell receptor (beta chain) sequence along with its context. The CDR3 consists of 15 residues. Germline V gives CDR1 SGHRS, CDR2 YFSETQ. The V end lost 1 base, the J end lost 3 bases, and 14 bases lay between the germline ends. This specimen belongs to a study of cytomegalovirus exposure and HLA in healthy donors. About the study: The roughly 110 validation repertoires were produced on the same platform as the 670 or so repertoires of the first cohort. This was reported in a later analysis.

The method was immunoSEQ multiplex PCR; TCRdb's version includes in-frame clones alone and lacks a portion of them. The data hold fewer than 200,000 clones, with just under 90% observed a single time. Sequencing was carried out using PBMCs. The chain couples TRBV5-1 to TRBJ2-7, with TRBD2 as a possible D gene (6 bases). The sequence was collected from a woman in her twenties or thirties in good health and CMV-seronegative. CDR3 residues: CASSLFSGGIYEQYF. DNA for the CDR3: TGCGCCAGCAGCTTGTTTAGCGGAGGGATCTACGAGCAGTACTTC.